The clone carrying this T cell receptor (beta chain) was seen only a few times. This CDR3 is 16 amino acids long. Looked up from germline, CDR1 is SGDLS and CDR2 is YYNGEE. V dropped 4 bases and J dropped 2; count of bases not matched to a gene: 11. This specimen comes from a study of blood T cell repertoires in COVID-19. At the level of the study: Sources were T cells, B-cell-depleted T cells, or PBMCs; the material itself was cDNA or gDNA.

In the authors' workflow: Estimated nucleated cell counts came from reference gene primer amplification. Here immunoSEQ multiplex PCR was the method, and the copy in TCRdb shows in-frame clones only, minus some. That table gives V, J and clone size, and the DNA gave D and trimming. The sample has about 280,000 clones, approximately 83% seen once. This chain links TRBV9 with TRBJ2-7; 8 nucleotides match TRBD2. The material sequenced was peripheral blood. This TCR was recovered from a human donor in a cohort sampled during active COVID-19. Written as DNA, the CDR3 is TGTGCCAGCAGCCTTGGTGCCACTAGCGGTACCTACGAGCAGTACTTC. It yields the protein CASSLGATSGTYEQYF.